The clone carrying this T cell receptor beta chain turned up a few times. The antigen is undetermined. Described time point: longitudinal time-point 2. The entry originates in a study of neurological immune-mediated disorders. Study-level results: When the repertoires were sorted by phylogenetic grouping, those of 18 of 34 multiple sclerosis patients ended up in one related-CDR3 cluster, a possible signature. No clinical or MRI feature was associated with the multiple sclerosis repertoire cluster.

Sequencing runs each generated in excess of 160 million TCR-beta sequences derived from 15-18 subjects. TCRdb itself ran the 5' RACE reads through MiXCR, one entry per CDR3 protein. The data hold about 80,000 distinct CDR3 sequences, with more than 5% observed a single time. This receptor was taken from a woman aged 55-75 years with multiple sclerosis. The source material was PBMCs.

CDR3 nucleotide sequence: TGTGCCAGCAGGCTGGACGGGAATCAGCCCCAGCATTTT. Protein sequence: CASRLDGNQPQHF. The rearrangement joins TRBV6-5 to TRBJ1-5; D gene ambiguous. From germline, CDR1 is MNHEY and CDR2 SVGAGI. V gave up 6 bases and J gave up 4 bases, with 10 bases separating them. The CDR3 has 13 amino acids.